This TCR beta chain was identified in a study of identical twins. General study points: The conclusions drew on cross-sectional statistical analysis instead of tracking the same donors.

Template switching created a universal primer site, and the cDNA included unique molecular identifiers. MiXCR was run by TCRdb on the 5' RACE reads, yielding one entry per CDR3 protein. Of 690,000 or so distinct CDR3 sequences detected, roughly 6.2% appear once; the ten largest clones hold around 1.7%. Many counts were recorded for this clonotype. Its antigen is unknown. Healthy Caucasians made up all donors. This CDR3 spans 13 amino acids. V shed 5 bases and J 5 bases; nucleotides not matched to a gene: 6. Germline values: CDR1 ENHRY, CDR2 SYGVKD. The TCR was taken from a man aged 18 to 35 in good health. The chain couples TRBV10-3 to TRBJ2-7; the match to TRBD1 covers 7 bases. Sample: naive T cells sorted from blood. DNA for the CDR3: TGTGCCATCAGTCCGACAGGGTTGAACGAGCAGTACTTC. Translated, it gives CAISPTGLNEQYF.